This TCR beta chain was captured in a study of blood T cell repertoires in COVID-19. Study-level information: The origin of the acute and convalescent COVID-19 samples was the United States, Italy and Spain. In each case, the material was cDNA or gDNA derived from T cells, B-cell-depleted T cells, or PBMCs.

V dropped 0 bases and J dropped 6 bases, with 12 bases sitting between them. This CDR3 has 14 residues. Germline CDR1 and CDR2: SEHNR and FQNEAQ (reference sequence). Per the original methods: Estimation of nucleated cell counts relied on the amplification of reference gene primers. Sequencing was performed with immunoSEQ multiplex PCR; in TCRdb, only in-frame clones are kept and a portion is missing. That table supplies the V and J calls and clone size; D and trimming were determined from the DNA. The profile shows some 51,000 clones, 90% of them singletons. V and J are TRBV7-9 and TRBJ2-7, with D possibly matching TRBD2 (5 bases). The TCR originated in a man aged 35-49 years with acute or convalescent COVID-19. The specimen was peripheral blood. Here the CDR3 reads CASSLAGAPGEQYF. CDR3 bases: TGTGCCAGCAGCTTAGCGGGAGCGCCAGGCGAGCAGTACTTC.